The T cell receptor (beta chain) under discussion was sequenced for a study of monozygotic twins with inflammatory bowel disease. Regarding the study as a whole: T cell subtypes were not distinguishable in this analysis. Concordance status among twins (concordant versus discordant) showed no link to repertoire similarity, possibly from limited power.

Template switching added UMIs carrying a 6-nucleotide sample barcode. The cDNA of both the TCRalpha and TCRbeta chains was subjected to two nested PCRs of approximately 16 and 10 cycles. From the 5' RACE reads, TCRdb lists one entry per CDR3 protein and no DNA. In all, the sample yields about 300,000 distinct CDR3 sequences. About this clonotype itself: The antigen is not known.

CDR1 SGHTA and CDR2 FQGNSA come from the germline V gene. The CDR3 totals 15 residues. Sequenced material: blood. The gene calls are TRBV7-2 and TRBJ1-4; TCRdb lists TRBD1, though no DNA is available to test this call. The source of this sequence is a human donor with ulcerative colitis or Crohn's disease, or a healthy co-twin of an affected twin (not recorded which). The chain's CDR3 is CASSPTDRNNEKLFF. The entire variable domain, with the rest obtained from reference TRBV7-2 and TRBJ1-4, is as follows: GAGVSQSPSNKVTEKGKDVELRCDPISGHTALYWYRQSLGQGLEFLIYFQGNSAPDKSGLPSDRFSAERTGGSVSTLTIQRTQQEDSAVYLCASSPTDRNNEKLFFGSGTQLSVL.